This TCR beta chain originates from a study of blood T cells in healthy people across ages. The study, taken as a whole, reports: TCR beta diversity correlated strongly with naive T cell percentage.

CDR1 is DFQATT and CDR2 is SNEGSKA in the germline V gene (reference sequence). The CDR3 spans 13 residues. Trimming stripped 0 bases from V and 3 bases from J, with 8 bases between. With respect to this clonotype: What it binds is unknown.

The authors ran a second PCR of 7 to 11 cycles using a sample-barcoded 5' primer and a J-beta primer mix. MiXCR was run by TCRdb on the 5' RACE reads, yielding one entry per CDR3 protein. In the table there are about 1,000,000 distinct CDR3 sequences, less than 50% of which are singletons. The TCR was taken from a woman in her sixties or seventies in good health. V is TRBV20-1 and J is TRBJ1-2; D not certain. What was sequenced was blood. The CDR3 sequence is CSARDLRDYGYTF. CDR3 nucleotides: TGCAGTGCTAGAGATTTGAGGGACTATGGCTACACCTTC.